This T cell receptor (beta chain) was sequenced during a study of vaccination effects on CD4 cells after COVID-19. Study results and limitations: After vaccination, at late timepoints, clones induced by infection and by vaccine contracted markedly.

Antigen-specific CD4+ T cells were first expanded with viral peptide pools by the ViraFEST assay and only then sequenced. Once cultured for 10 days, the cells underwent separation to obtain CD4+ T cells. As their vaccination, participants received two doses of either BNT162b2 or mRNA-1273. With regard to this clone: Its antigen is unknown.

Assay: immunoSEQ multiplex PCR; the TCRdb copy retains only in-frame clones and omits some. The sample has approximately 15,000 clones; around 75% are singletons. V was shortened by 0 bases and J by 6 bases, with 14 bases between the two germline ends. Germline assignment: CDR1 SGHTA and CDR2 FQGNSA. This CDR3 comprises 16 residues. The chain links TRBV7-2 to TRBJ1-4; D gene ambiguous. The source of this sequence is a human donor who received a COVID-19 vaccine. The specimen was CD4+ T cells from PBMCs cultured with HCoV-NL63 spike peptides, collected after COVID-19 vaccination. CDR3 DNA: TGTGCCAGCAGCTTAGCGGGAGGTCGGGCGCATGAAAAACTGTTTTTT. Translated: CASSLAGGRAHEKLFF.